This T cell receptor beta chain was sequenced during a study of blood T cells in healthy people across ages. A sample-barcoded 5' primer and a J-beta primer mix were used in a second PCR of roughly 7 to 12 cycles. TCRdb independently ran MiXCR on the 5' RACE reads; one entry per CDR3 protein. Here the sample spans 1,800,000 or so distinct CDR3 sequences, about two fifths being singletons. Looked up from germline, CDR1 is SGDLS and CDR2 is YYNGEE. The V and J ends lost 0 bases and 9 bases, in that order; junction bases with no gene match: 2. There are 13 residues in the CDR3. Sequenced input: blood. The chain couples TRBV9 to TRBJ1-5, with 8 bases matching TRBD1. This TCR was recovered from a human donor in good health. DNA for the CDR3: TGTGCCAGCAGCGTAGCAGGGGGCGGGCCCCAGCATTTT. This gives the protein CASSVAGGGPQHF.